This T cell receptor beta chain was sequenced during a study of control samples from healthy donors and cancer patients. Here immunoSEQ multiplex PCR was the method, and the copy in TCRdb shows in-frame clones only, minus some. The sample lists 93,000 or so clones, around 89% seen once, with 19% in the top ten. The V gene end was trimmed by 4 bases and the J gene end by 10 bases; junction bases not matched to a gene: 9. Germline CDR1 is KGHDR and CDR2 is SFDVKD. The CDR3 loop spans 14 amino acids. The receptor's source is a man between 60 and 75 years old with lung cancer. Sequencing was performed on PBMCs. The chain links TRBV24-1 to TRBJ2-1; 7 bases line up with TRBD1. The CDR3 DNA follows: TGTGCCACCAGTGAGAGAGGGGGCGATCAAGAGCAGTTCTTC. Translated, it gives CATSERGGDQEQFF.